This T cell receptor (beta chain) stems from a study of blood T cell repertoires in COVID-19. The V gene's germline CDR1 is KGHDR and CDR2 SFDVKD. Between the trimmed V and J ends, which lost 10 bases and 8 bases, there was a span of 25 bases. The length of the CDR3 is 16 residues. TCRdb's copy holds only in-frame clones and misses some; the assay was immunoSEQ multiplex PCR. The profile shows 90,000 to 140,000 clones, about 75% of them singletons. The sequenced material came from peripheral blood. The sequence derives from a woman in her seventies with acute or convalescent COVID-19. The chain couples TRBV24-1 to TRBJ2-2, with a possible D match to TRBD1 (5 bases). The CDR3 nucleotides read TGTGCCACTGCAGTGGTAAGGGGTAGGTTTGGTGGGGAGCTGTTTTTT. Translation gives CATAVVRGRFGGELFF.